This T cell receptor beta chain was captured in a study of beta chain features in type 1 diabetes. Across the whole study: The samples had approximately 100,000,000 sorted cells examined in all.

In regard to this clone: Its specificity is unknown.

The CDR3 sequence is 11 residues long. CDR1 MNHEY and CDR2 SMNVEV come from the germline V gene (reference sequence). V gave up 8 bases and J gave up 5 bases, with 9 bases separating them. Notes on the study in general: TCRB CDR3 length was moderately but significantly reduced in all four CD4+ subsets of Type 1 diabetes patients. VDJ junctions from type 1 diabetes patients carried fewer insertions and larger deletions.

Expressed TCRB transcripts were sequenced because the entire RNA isolate underwent reverse transcription. Measured with immunoSEQ multiplex PCR; TCRdb has only the in-frame clones, and not every one. The table has about 230,000 clones, 16% seen once; the top ten hold roughly 0.08%. Sorting of CD4+ naive, central memory, regulatory and stem cell-like memory cells was performed via CD45RO/CCR7/CD25/CD127/CD95/CD27. The sequencing sample was made of naive CD4+ T cells from blood. The source is a man aged 25 to 40 with type 1 diabetes. The V and J genes are TRBV27 and TRBJ1-1; D gene unclear. The CDR3 bases are TGTGCCAGCGCTAGGAGGACTGAAGCTTTCTTT. This sequence encodes CASARRTEAFF.